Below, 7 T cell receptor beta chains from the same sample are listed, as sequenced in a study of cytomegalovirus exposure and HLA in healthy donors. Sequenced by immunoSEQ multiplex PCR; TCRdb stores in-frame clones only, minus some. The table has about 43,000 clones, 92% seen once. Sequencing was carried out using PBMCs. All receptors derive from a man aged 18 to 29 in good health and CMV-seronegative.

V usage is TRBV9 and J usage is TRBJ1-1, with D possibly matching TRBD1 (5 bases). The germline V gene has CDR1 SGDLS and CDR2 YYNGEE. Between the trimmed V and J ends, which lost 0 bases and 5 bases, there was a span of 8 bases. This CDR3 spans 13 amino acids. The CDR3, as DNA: TGTGCCAGCAGCGTAGAAGGGGAAACTGAAGCTTTCTTT. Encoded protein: CASSVEGETEAFF.

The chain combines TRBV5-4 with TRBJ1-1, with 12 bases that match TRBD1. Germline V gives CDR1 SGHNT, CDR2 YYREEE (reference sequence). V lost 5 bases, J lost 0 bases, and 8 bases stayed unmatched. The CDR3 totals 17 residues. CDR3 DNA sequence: TGTGCCAGCAGTATTCCGGGACAGGGGGCGCTGAACACTGAAGCTTTCTTT. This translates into CASSIPGQGALNTEAFF.

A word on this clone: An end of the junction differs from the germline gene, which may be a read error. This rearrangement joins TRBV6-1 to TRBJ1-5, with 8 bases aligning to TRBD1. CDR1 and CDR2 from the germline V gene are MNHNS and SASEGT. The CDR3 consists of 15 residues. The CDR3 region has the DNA TGTGTCAGCAGCGGACAGGGTGGTAGCAATCAGCCCCAGCATTTT. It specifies CVSSGQGGSNQPQHF.

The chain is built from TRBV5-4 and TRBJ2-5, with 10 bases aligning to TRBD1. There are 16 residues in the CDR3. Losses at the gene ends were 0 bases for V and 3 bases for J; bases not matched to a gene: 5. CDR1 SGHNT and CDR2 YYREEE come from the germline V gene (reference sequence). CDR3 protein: CASSLVRTGGKETQYF. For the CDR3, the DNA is TGTGCCAGCAGCTTGGTTAGGACAGGGGGGAAAGAGACCCAGTACTTC.

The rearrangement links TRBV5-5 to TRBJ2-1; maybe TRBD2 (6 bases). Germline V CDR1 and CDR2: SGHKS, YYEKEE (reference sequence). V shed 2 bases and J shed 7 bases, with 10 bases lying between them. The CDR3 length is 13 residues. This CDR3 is CASSFGTQNEQFF. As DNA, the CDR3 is TGTGCCAGCAGCTTCGGGACTCAGAATGAGCAGTTCTTC.

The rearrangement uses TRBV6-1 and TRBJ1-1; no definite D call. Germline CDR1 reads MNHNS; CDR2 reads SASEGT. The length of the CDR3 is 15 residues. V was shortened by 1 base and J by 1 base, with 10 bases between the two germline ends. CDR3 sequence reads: CASSEGFWQNTEAFF. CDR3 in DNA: TGTGCCAGCAGTGAAGGGTTTTGGCAGAACACTGAAGCTTTCTTT.

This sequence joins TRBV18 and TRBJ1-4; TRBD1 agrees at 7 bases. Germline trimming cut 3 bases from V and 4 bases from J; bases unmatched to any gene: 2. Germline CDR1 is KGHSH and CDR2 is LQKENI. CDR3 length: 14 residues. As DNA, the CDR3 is TGTGCCAGCTCACCGGGGACAGATAATGAAAAACTGTTTTTT. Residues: CASSPGTDNEKLFF.